This is a list of T cell receptor beta chains from one sample in a study of cytomegalovirus exposure and HLA in healthy donors. Some clones are missing from TCRdb's copy, which holds only in-frame ones; the method was immunoSEQ multiplex PCR. Found here are 200,000 or so clones, approximately 80% of them singletons; the top ten hold approximately 3%. Sequenced: PBMCs. Receptors originate from a young woman in good health and CMV-seronegative. Both conserved end residues are trimmed from each CDR3. Fields, in order: D gene, J gene, CDR3 length, V gene, CDR3 protein. The D gene is left open where the match is weak.

D gene: TRBD2
J gene: TRBJ2-3
CDR3 length: 12
V gene: TRBV5-1
CDR3 protein: ASQRGGSTDTQY

D gene: NA
J gene: TRBJ2-5
CDR3 length: 12
V gene: TRBV11-2
CDR3 protein: ASSRRTAQETQY

D gene: TRBD2
J gene: TRBJ2-3
CDR3 length: 15
V gene: TRBV7-9
CDR3 protein: SSSLVTAGGGTDTQY

D gene: NA
J gene: TRBJ2-7
CDR3 length: 8
V gene: TRBV20-1
CDR3 protein: SAGSYEQY

D gene: TRBD1
J gene: TRBJ2-1
CDR3 length: 12
V gene: TRBV7-9
CDR3 protein: ASSLRDREGEQF

D gene: NA
J gene: TRBJ1-3
CDR3 length: 18
V gene: TRBV15
CDR3 protein: ATSRDSVGRGGSSGNTIY

D gene: NA
J gene: TRBJ1-1
CDR3 length: 9
V gene: TRBV30
CDR3 protein: AWSMNTEAF

D gene: NA
J gene: TRBJ1-2
CDR3 length: 16
V gene: TRBV5-6
CDR3 protein: ASSFPGTPGLRGYGYP

D gene: NA
J gene: TRBJ1-2
CDR3 length: 10
V gene: TRBV19
CDR3 protein: ASSIGGNGYT

D gene: NA
J gene: TRBJ2-1
CDR3 length: 13
V gene: TRBV5-4
CDR3 protein: ASSLPRQAVNEQF

D gene: TRBD2
J gene: TRBJ2-7
CDR3 length: 14
V gene: TRBV30
CDR3 protein: AWSGRRLAGLYEQY

D gene: TRBD2
J gene: TRBJ2-3
CDR3 length: 13
V gene: TRBV6-4
CDR3 protein: ASSDSAGTTDTQY

D gene: NA
J gene: TRBJ1-5
CDR3 length: 13
V gene: TRBV9
CDR3 protein: ASRAQGDSNQPQH

D gene: NA
J gene: TRBJ2-1
CDR3 length: 12
V gene: TRBV6-1
CDR3 protein: ASSEGYPGGEQF

D gene: NA
J gene: TRBJ1-3
CDR3 length: 13
V gene: TRBV19
CDR3 protein: ASTQVGVSGNTIY

D gene: NA
J gene: TRBJ2-7
CDR3 length: 13
V gene: TRBV11-2
CDR3 protein: ASSSQTGVTYEQY

D gene: NA
J gene: TRBJ1-1
CDR3 length: 11
V gene: TRBV15
CDR3 protein: ATDTGLNTEAF

D gene: NA
J gene: TRBJ1-2
CDR3 length: 14
V gene: TRBV7-8
CDR3 protein: ASSLASTAANYGYT

D gene: NA
J gene: TRBJ2-2
CDR3 length: 11
V gene: TRBV30
CDR3 protein: AVRDTRTGELF

D gene: NA
J gene: TRBJ2-6
CDR3 length: 13
V gene: TRBV4-1
CDR3 protein: ASSHSVSGANVLT

D gene: NA
J gene: TRBJ2-7
CDR3 length: 11
V gene: TRBV27
CDR3 protein: ASSLSPGREQY

D gene: TRBD2
J gene: TRBJ2-5
CDR3 length: 15
V gene: TRBV5-5
CDR3 protein: ASSLGLAGGQQETQY

D gene: NA
J gene: TRBJ2-3
CDR3 length: 10
V gene: TRBV5-1
CDR3 protein: ASSLFSDTQY

D gene: NA
J gene: TRBJ1-2
CDR3 length: 12
V gene: TRBV11-2
CDR3 protein: ASSLRRGEGGYT

D gene: NA
J gene: TRBJ1-4
CDR3 length: 14
V gene: TRBV7-9
CDR3 protein: ASSPPEWGRNEKLF

D gene: TRBD2
J gene: TRBJ2-7
CDR3 length: 13
V gene: TRBV11-2
CDR3 protein: ASSLSGTSVYEQY